These 22 T cell receptor beta chains share one sample of origin, sequenced in a study of CD8+ T cells in alopecia areata. Isolated RNA was reverse transcribed into cDNA used as the sequencing template. Assay: immunoSEQ multiplex PCR; the TCRdb copy retains only in-frame clones and omits some. The table includes 150,000 to 200,000 clones, about 65% detected once. The treatment: oral pan-JAK inhibitor, 5-10 mg twice daily. Sequencing used CD4+ T cells sorted from blood, obtained between weeks 49 and 50, from a patient treated with tofacitinib. These receptors were obtained from a human donor with alopecia areata.

The chain has TRBV18 and TRBJ1-1, with D perhaps matching TRBD1 (5 bases). The V and J ends lost 1 base and 4 bases respectively, with 10 bases between them. The CDR3 covers 14 residues. Germline V lookup: CDR1 KGHSH, CDR2 LQKENI. CDR3 nucleotides: TGTGCCAGCTCACCACAGGGGTTGGGCACTGAAGCTTTCTTT. It specifies CASSPQGLGTEAFF.

This chain joins TRBV4-3 and TRBJ1-5; TRBD1 agrees at 11 bases. Per germline, CDR1 LGHNA and CDR2 YSLEER. There are 15 residues in the CDR3. V shed 2 bases, J shed 6 bases, and the junction held 3 bases outside the gene matches. The CDR3 region has the DNA TGCGCCAGCAGCCAATGGACAGGGGGCGGTCAGCCCCAGCATTTT. It specifies CASSQWTGGGQPQHF.

The chain joins TRBV30 to TRBJ2-6; no clear D. Germline CDR1 GTSNPN, CDR2 SVGIG (reference sequence). V lost 0 bases and J lost 1, with 4 bases in between. The CDR3 has 14 residues. CDR3 sequence reads: CAWSVGSGANVLTF. For the CDR3, the DNA is TGTGCCTGGAGTGTAGGATCTGGGGCCAACGTCCTGACTTTC.

The CDR3 DNA sequence: TGTGCCAGCAGTGCTTATCTGGGAGGGATCTATGGCTACACCTTC. It is translated as CASSAYLGGIYGYTF. The rearrangement joins TRBV2 to TRBJ1-2; unclear D gene. Trimming stripped 4 bases from V and 4 bases from J, with 16 bases between. CDR1 SNHLY and CDR2 FYNNEI come from the germline V gene. The length of the CDR3 is 15 residues. Full variable domain (missing parts from reference TRBV2 and TRBJ1-2): EPEVTQTPSHQVTQMGQEVILRCVPISNHLYFYWYRQILGQKVEFLVSFYNNEISEKSEIFDDQFSVERPDGSNFTLKIRSTKLEDSAMYFCASSAYLGGIYGYTFGSGTRLTVV.

This chain joins TRBV9 and TRBJ1-5, with 9 positions matching TRBD1. The germline gives CDR1 SGDLS, CDR2 YYNGEE. V trimming: 3 bases; J trimming: 4 bases; junction bases outside the gene matches: 2. CDR3 length equals 14 residues. The chain's CDR3 is CASSGTGENQPQHF. DNA for the CDR3: TGTGCCAGCAGCGGGACAGGGGAAAATCAGCCCCAGCATTTT.

This sequence joins TRBV27 and TRBJ1-5; D gene ambiguous. V lost 0 bases to trimming and J lost 1 base, with 7 bases between them. CDR1 and CDR2 from the germline V gene are MNHEY and SMNVEV (reference sequence). The CDR3 loop spans 15 amino acids. The CDR3 region has the DNA TGTGCCAGCAGTTTATCGCTGGGGAGCAATCAGCCCCAGCATTTT. Translated: CASSLSLGSNQPQHF.

The chain carries TRBV4-1 and TRBJ1-6; 7 positions match TRBD1. The ends lost 3 bases at V and 8 bases at J; junction bases unmatched: 4. CDR3 length equals 14 residues. Germline CDR1 reads MGHRA; CDR2 reads YSYEKL. CDR3: CASSQPTGDSPLHF. CDR3 DNA: TGCGCCAGCAGCCAGCCCACAGGGGATTCACCCCTCCACTTT.

This clone was found many times. The rearrangement links TRBV7-3 to TRBJ1-2; D uncertain. The CDR3 is made up of 14 amino acids. With 6 bases removed from V and 0 bases from J, the gap between germline ends came to 11 bases. The V gene's germline CDR1 is SGHTA and CDR2 FQGTGA. CDR3 loop: CASSLQRTNYGYTF. In nucleotides, the CDR3 is TGTGCCAGCAGTCTTCAAAGGACTAACTATGGCTACACCTTC.

This chain connects TRBV10-3 to TRBJ2-4; tentatively, D is TRBD1 (6 bases). This CDR3 region has 15 residues. Germline assignment: CDR1 ENHRY and CDR2 SYGVKD. V lost 5 bases and J lost 3, with 14 bases in between. The CDR3 nucleotides read TGTGCCATCAGTCAGACAGGAGGTAGCAAAAACATTCAGTACTTC. Encoded protein: CAISQTGGSKNIQYF.

This clone was seen only a few times. The V call is TRBV7-2, the J call TRBJ2-3; weak D call: TRBD1 (6 bases). The CDR3 is 15 amino acids. Trimming removed 5 bases from V and 2 bases from J, with 14 bases in between. Germline V CDR1 and CDR2: SGHTA, FQGNSA. The CDR3 sequence: CASSPRGQHTDTQYF. As DNA, the CDR3 is TGTGCCAGCAGCCCAAGGGGACAACACACAGATACGCAGTATTTT.

The chain combines TRBV7-2 with TRBJ2-3; 11 bases agree with TRBD2. CDR3 length: 15 amino acids. CDR1 is SGHTA, CDR2 FQGNSA, per germline. J gave up 0 bases and V 4 bases, and 0 bases lay outside the gene matches. The CDR3 here is CASSWTSGSTDTQYF. In DNA, the CDR3 is TGTGCCAGCAGCTGGACTAGCGGGAGCACAGATACGCAGTATTTT.

The chain recombines TRBV25-1 with TRBJ2-7, with a possible D match to TRBD2 (6 bases). CDR1 is MGHDK and CDR2 is SYGVNS in the germline V gene. The V end was cut by 5 bases, the J end by 2 bases, with 16 bases between. The CDR3 totals 15 residues. CDR3 bases: TGTGCCAGCAGTATAGGCGGGGCAGGAGCCTACGAGCAGTACTTC. This gives the protein CASSIGGAGAYEQYF.

The rearrangement uses TRBV15 and TRBJ2-7; no definite D call. Trimming left V 2 bases short and J 1 base short, with 18 bases between. CDR3 length: 17 amino acids. CDR1 LNHNV and CDR2 YYDKDF come from the germline V gene (reference sequence). CDR3 nucleotide sequence: TGTGCCACCAGCAGAAGAAGGGCCCCTGGCCCATCCTACGAGCAGTACTTC. Its translation: CATSRRRAPGPSYEQYF.

This clone was counted once. V usage is TRBV7-6 and J usage is TRBJ1-5; D not resolved. CDR1 SGHVS and CDR2 FNYEAQ come from the germline V gene. V was pared by 4 bases and J by 7 bases, with 14 bases between. The CDR3 is 14 amino acids. The CDR3 DNA sequence: TGTGCCAGCAGCTCCTCCATCGGGCGACAGCCCCAGCATTTT. As protein: CASSSSIGRQPQHF.

This clone was seen repeatedly, ten times or more. The gene calls are TRBV19 and TRBJ2-7; either TRBD1 or TRBD2 may fit D (5 bases each). This CDR3 region has 16 residues. The V gene lost 5 bases and the J gene lost 2 bases, with 19 bases spanning the gap. The germline CDR1 and CDR2 sequences are LNHDA and SQIVND (reference sequence). The CDR3 region has the DNA TGTGCCAGTAGTTCCCTCGAAGGGCAGGGAGCCTACGAGCAGTACTTC. This codes for CASSSLEGQGAYEQYF.

The rearrangement uses TRBV29-1 and TRBJ1-4; D is unclear. This CDR3 has 13 residues. Germline V gives CDR1 SQVTM, CDR2 ANQGSEA. Trimming took 5 bases from V and 8 from J, leaving 15 bases between them. The CDR3 nucleotides are TGCAGCGTTTCGTCTTTAAATGGAGAAAAACTGTTTTTT. This translates into CSVSSLNGEKLFF. Using reference TRBV29-1 and TRBJ1-4 for the parts outside the CDR3, the full variable domain is SAVISQKPSRDICQRGTSLTIQCQVDSQVTMMFWYRQQPGQSLTLIATANQGSEATYESGFVIDKFPISRPNLTFSTLTVSNMSPEDSSIYLCSVSSLNGEKLFFGSGTQLSVL.

This chain connects TRBV13 to TRBJ2-5; the D gene is possibly TRBD1 (6 bases). Germline CDR1 reads PRHDT; CDR2 reads FYEKMQ (reference sequence). The CDR3 sequence is 14 residues long. With 1 base removed from V and 10 bases from J, the gap between germline ends came to 16 bases. CDR3 amino acids: CASSLAPSTGDQYF. Here the CDR3 DNA reads TGTGCCAGCAGCTTAGCCCCCTCGACAGGAGACCAGTACTTC.

The J gene is TRBJ1-6, the V gene TRBV11-2, with 8 nucleotides matching TRBD1. The germline V gene encodes CDR1 SGHAT and CDR2 FQNNGV. The length of the CDR3 is 16 residues. J was trimmed by 7 bases and V by 2 bases; bases with no gene match: 7. CDR3 residues: CASSLRADRENSPLHF. DNA of the CDR3: TGTGCCAGCAGCTTAAGGGCGGACAGGGAAAATTCACCCCTCCACTTT. The full variable domain, in which reference TRBV11-2 and TRBJ1-6 provide the parts outside the CDR3, is EAGVAQSPRYKIIEKRQSVAFWCNPISGHATLYWYQQILGQGPKLLIQFQNNGVVDDSQLPKDRFSAERLKGVDSTLKIQPAKLEDSAVYLCASSLRADRENSPLHFGNGTRLTVT.

This clone was picked up many times. The rearrangement links TRBV19 to TRBJ1-3, with 10 bases fitting TRBD1. J was trimmed by 0 bases and V by 4 bases; bases with no gene match: 12. CDR3 length: 19 residues. Germline-derived CDR1 and CDR2 are LNHDA and SQIVND (reference sequence). The CDR3 loop is CASSTTGGGRSLSGNTIYF. The CDR3, as DNA: TGTGCCAGTAGTACGACAGGGGGCGGGCGATCCCTCTCTGGAAACACCATATATTTT.

The rearrangement uses TRBV29-1 and TRBJ2-7; D gene ambiguous. The CDR3 contains 12 residues. The ends were cut back, 6 bases at V and 2 bases at J, with 11 bases in the middle. Germline assignment: CDR1 SQVTM and CDR2 ANQGSEA. CDR3 bases: TGCAGCGTCAAAGGGCAGGCCTACGAGCAGTACTTC. Translated: CSVKGQAYEQYF.

V is TRBV4-3 and J is TRBJ2-3, with D possibly TRBD2 on 6 matching bases. Germline assignment: CDR1 LGHNA and CDR2 YSLEER. V was cut by 0 bases and J by 5 bases, with 9 bases left in between. This CDR3 comprises 14 residues. The CDR3 DNA reads as TGCGCCAGCAGCCAAGATTTGGGAGGAGATACGCAGTATTTT. Its translation is CASSQDLGGDTQYF.

CDR3 sequence: CASSELGPSNTGELFF. The CDR3 DNA reads as TGTGCCAGCAGTGAATTAGGGCCCTCGAACACCGGGGAGCTGTTTTTT. The rearrangement joins TRBV2 to TRBJ2-2, with D uncertain. From germline, CDR1 is SNHLY and CDR2 FYNNEI. Trimming stripped 2 bases from V and 0 bases from J, with 10 bases between. The CDR3 length is 16 residues.